This T cell receptor beta chain was identified in a study of patients and donors after allogeneic stem cell transplantation. Trimming took 0 bases from V and 2 from J, leaving 5 bases between them. The CDR3 contains 13 residues. Germline CDR1 is MNHEY and CDR2 is SVGAGI. TCRdb itself ran the RT-PCR reads through MiXCR, one entry per CDR3 protein. The table has approximately 430,000 distinct CDR3 sequences, approximately 16% seen once. The chain combines TRBV6-5 with TRBJ2-7; D unresolved. Sequenced input: blood, either unsorted or a sorted T cell fraction (not recorded which). This TCR was sampled from a human donor who was either an allogeneic HSCT recipient or a stem cell or donor lymphocyte infusion donor (not recorded which). It is not recorded whose cells these are; they may come from a transplant donor. CDR3 loop: CASSYSPTYEQYF. The CDR3 DNA reads as TGTGCCAGCAGTTACTCTCCGACCTACGAGCAGTACTTC.